These 2 T cell receptor beta chains were sequenced from one sample in a study of blood T cells in healthy people across ages. The authors ran a second PCR of about 6 to 11 cycles using a sample-barcoded 5' primer and a J-beta primer mix. A single record per CDR3 protein comes from TCRdb applying MiXCR to the 5' RACE reads. The sample consists of approximately 800,000 distinct CDR3 sequences, roughly 35% of them appearing once. Sequencing was performed on blood. The source of these receptors is a man between 18 and 35 years old in good health.

V usage is TRBV20-1 and J usage is TRBJ1-1, with 9 bases fitting TRBD1. Germline CDR1 DFQATT, CDR2 SNEGSKA (reference sequence). V gave up 6 bases and J gave up 7 bases; unmatched junction bases: 6. This CDR3 is built from 12 residues. CDR3 sequence: CSASGQGLEAFF. The CDR3 DNA sequence: TGCAGTGCGTCGGGACAGGGCCTTGAAGCTTTCTTT.

This clonotype has more than one count but fewer than ten. The chain combines TRBV7-9 with TRBJ1-1; maybe TRBD1 (5 bases). CDR3 length: 15 residues. Trimming stripped 2 bases from V and 1 base from J, with 11 bases between. From germline, CDR1 is SEHNR and CDR2 FQNEAQ (reference sequence). In DNA, the CDR3 is TGTGCCAGCAGCTTATTCCTGGGGGAGAACACTGAAGCTTTCTTT. Residues: CASSLFLGENTEAFF.